This TCR beta chain was sequenced for a study of cytomegalovirus exposure and HLA in healthy donors. Study outcomes and limitations: TRBV6-2, TRBV6-3 and some other V segments were excluded as indistinguishable. Among donors in an Asian-associated ancestry cluster, a later analysis reportedly found fewer N-insertions than the approximately 700-donor mean. After further analysis at a later stage, some 15,000 TCR beta sequences were associated with HLA alleles at 0.05 false discovery rate.

PCR involved 60 Vbeta and 13 Jbeta primers. Profiling relied on immunoSEQ multiplex PCR, and the TCRdb table lists in-frame clones only, not all of them. The sample lists around 130,000 clones; about 73% were seen once. In the case of this clone: No antigen is known for it.

The CDR3 has 18 amino acids. Germline V gene sequence: CDR1 SGHRS, CDR2 YFSETQ. Unmatched junction bases numbered 15, after V lost 5 bases and J lost 3 bases. The chain has TRBV5-1 and TRBJ1-1; TRBD1 matches 11 bases. The source is a human donor in good health. The sequenced sample consisted of PBMCs. As DNA, the CDR3 is TGCGCCAGCAGGACGAAGCCCGGGACAGGGGGAGTCGACACTGAAGCTTTCTTT. Translating it yields CASRTKPGTGGVDTEAFF.